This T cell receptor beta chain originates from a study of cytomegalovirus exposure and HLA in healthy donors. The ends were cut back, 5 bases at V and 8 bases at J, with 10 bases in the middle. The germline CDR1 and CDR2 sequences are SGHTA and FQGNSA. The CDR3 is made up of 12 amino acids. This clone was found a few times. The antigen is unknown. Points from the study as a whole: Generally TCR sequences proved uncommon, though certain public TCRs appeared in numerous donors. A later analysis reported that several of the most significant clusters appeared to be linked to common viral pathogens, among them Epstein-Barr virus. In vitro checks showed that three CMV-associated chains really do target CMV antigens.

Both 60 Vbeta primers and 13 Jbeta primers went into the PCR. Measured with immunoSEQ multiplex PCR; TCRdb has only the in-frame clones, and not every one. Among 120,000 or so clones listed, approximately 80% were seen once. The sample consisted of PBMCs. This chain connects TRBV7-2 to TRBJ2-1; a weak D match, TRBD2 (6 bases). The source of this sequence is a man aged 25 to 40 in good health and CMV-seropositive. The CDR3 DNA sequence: TGTGCCAGCAGCCCCGGAGGGGATGAGCAGTTCTTC. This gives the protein CASSPGGDEQFF.